The 21 T cell receptor beta chains listed next were all sequenced from one sample in a study of cytomegalovirus exposure and HLA in healthy donors. Both 60 Vbeta primers and 13 Jbeta primers went into the PCR. Assay used: immunoSEQ multiplex PCR; TCRdb lists only in-frame clones, some missing. The sample holds around 130,000 clones; around four fifths are singletons and the top ten take 5.5% to 7.5%. The sequencing input was PBMCs. All receptors come from a woman aged 40 to 50 in good health and CMV-seropositive.

The V and J genes are TRBV5-7 and TRBJ2-5, with 7 bases that match TRBD1. TRBV5-7 is an open reading frame, and its role is uncertain. The length of the CDR3 is 16 residues. Unmatched junction bases numbered 11, after V lost 4 bases and J lost 2 bases. This CDR3 is CASSLHGSGQQETQYF. For the CDR3, the DNA is TGTGCCAGCAGCCTACATGGGTCGGGACAGCAAGAGACCCAGTACTTC.

The J gene is TRBJ2-5, the V gene TRBV18, with 10 bases that match TRBD1. The J call is doubtful: the DNA matches TRBJ2-7 better. The CDR3 loop spans 15 amino acids. Germline CDR1 and CDR2: KGHSH and LQKENI. The DNA of the CDR3 is TGTGCCAGCCGCGAAGCCGGGACAGGGGACCACGAGCAGTACTTC. The encoded protein is CASREAGTGDHEQYF.

The chain combines TRBV15 with TRBJ2-5, with D possibly matching TRBD2 (6 bases). Trimming shortened V by 1 base and J by 2 bases, and 11 bases separated the two germline ends. CDR1 is LNHNV and CDR2 is YYDKDF in the germline V gene (reference sequence). The CDR3 runs 15 residues. CDR3 residues: CATSRVKGGQETQYF. The CDR3, as DNA: TGTGCCACCAGCAGAGTGAAGGGAGGACAAGAGACCCAGTACTTC. Using reference TRBV15 and TRBJ2-5 for the parts outside the CDR3, the full variable domain is DAMVIQNPRYQVTQFGKPVTLSCSQTLNHNVMYWYQQKSSQAPKLLFHYYDKDFNNEADTPDNFQSRRPNTSFCFLDIRSPGLGDTAMYLCATSRVKGGQETQYFGPGTRLLVL.

As DNA, the CDR3 is TGTGCCAGCAGCTTATCCGGGACAGGGGTGAATCAGCCCCAGCATTTT. Translated: CASSLSGTGVNQPQHF. The V and J genes are TRBV7-8 and TRBJ1-5, with TRBD1 matching over 10 bases. This CDR3 spans 16 amino acids. The ends lost 2 bases at V and 4 bases at J; junction bases unmatched: 5. The germline gives CDR1 SGHVS, CDR2 FQNEAQ.

The chain recombines TRBV28 with TRBJ2-7; a possible D gene is TRBD2 (6 bases). Germline CDR1 MDHEN, CDR2 SYDVKM. Trimming shortened V by 6 bases and J by 4 bases, and 16 bases separated the two germline ends. The CDR3 is made up of 14 amino acids. CDR3 residues: CASRGGVLGYEQYF. CDR3 coding DNA: TGTGCCAGCAGGGGGGGAGTCCTTGGTTACGAGCAGTACTTC.

J is TRBJ2-3 and V is TRBV6-1; 8 nucleotides align to TRBD1. CDR1 is MNHNS and CDR2 is SASEGT in the germline V gene. J gave up 4 bases and V 5 bases, and 8 bases lay outside the gene matches. The CDR3 spans 15 residues. CDR3 nucleotide sequence: TGTGCCAGCAGTAGCAGGGGGCTCGGGTCAGATACGCAGTATTTT. Translating it yields CASSSRGLGSDTQYF.

This sequence joins TRBV6-5 and TRBJ2-5, with 9 bases that match TRBD1. V lost 6 bases, J lost 0 bases, and 5 bases stayed unmatched. Germline-derived CDR1 and CDR2 are MNHEY and SVGAGI. The CDR3 loop spans 15 amino acids. CDR3: CASSNRGLDQETQYF. In DNA form, the CDR3 reads TGTGCCAGCAGCAACAGGGGGCTAGACCAAGAGACCCAGTACTTC.

The chain combines TRBV7-2 with TRBJ2-5; 8 positions agree with TRBD2. The J call is uncertain, as TRBJ2-7 better fits the DNA end. This CDR3 has 14 residues. Germline V gene sequence: CDR1 SGHTA, CDR2 FQGNSA. The CDR3 loop reads CASSRLASDYEQYF. The CDR3 DNA reads as TGTGCCAGCAGCCGACTAGCGTCAGACTACGAGCAGTACTTC.

The V gene is TRBV15, the J gene TRBJ1-1; no clear D gene. Trimming removed 3 bases from V and 4 bases from J, with 9 bases in between. CDR3 length: 13 residues. Germline CDR1 is LNHNV and CDR2 is YYDKDF (reference sequence). The CDR3 here is CATSSLQATEAFF. The CDR3 bases are TGTGCCACCAGCAGTCTGCAGGCCACTGAAGCTTTCTTT.

The chain joins TRBV9 to TRBJ2-5; no clear D gene. Trimming left V 0 bases short and J 1 base short, with 13 bases between. The germline CDR1 and CDR2 sequences are SGDLS and YYNGEE. The CDR3 runs 16 residues. The CDR3 nucleotides are TGTGCCAGCAGCGTAGGACTGGCCTTCGGCCAAGAGACCCAGTACTTC. It is translated as CASSVGLAFGQETQYF.

The CDR3 loop is CASSPHSGSTYEQYF. The CDR3, as DNA: TGTGCCAGCAGCCCACATAGCGGGAGTACCTACGAGCAGTACTTC. The rearrangement uses TRBV5-4 and TRBJ2-7, with 9 nucleotides matching TRBD2. V dropped 4 bases and J dropped 2; count of bases not matched to a gene: 7. This CDR3 has 15 residues. Germline CDR1 and CDR2: SGHNT and YYREEE (reference sequence).

This clone was counted a few times. V gene TRBV10-2 combines with J gene TRBJ1-2, with D unclear. V dropped 1 base and J dropped 7 bases, with 10 bases sitting between them. This CDR3 is built from 13 residues. CDR1 is WSHSY and CDR2 is SAAADI in the germline V gene. CDR3: CASSEFLGCGYTF. As DNA, the CDR3 is TGCGCCAGCAGTGAGTTCCTCGGGTGTGGCTACACCTTC.

The chain uses TRBV30 and TRBJ2-7; TRBD1 aligns across 9 bases. CDR3 length equals 12 residues. Germline V CDR1 and CDR2: GTSNPN, SVGIG (reference sequence). With 7 bases clipped from V and 3 bases from J, the junction kept 4 bases outside the gene matches. The CDR3 nucleotides are TGTGCCTTTACAGGGGGCAACTACGAGCAGTACTTC. It encodes CAFTGGNYEQYF.

A few counts support this clone. The chain joins TRBV6-6 to TRBJ1-1; no clear D. From germline, CDR1 is MNHNY and CDR2 SVGAGI (reference sequence). This CDR3 has 12 residues. Trimming cost V 6 bases and J 4 bases, with 9 bases left between them. The CDR3 nucleotides are TGTGCCAGCAGCCCAGGTACCACTGAAGCTTTCTTT. It specifies CASSPGTTEAFF.

Only one count was recorded for this clone. The rearrangement uses TRBV7-9 and TRBJ2-3; unclear D gene. CDR1 and CDR2 from the germline V gene are SEHNR and FQNEAQ (reference sequence). The CDR3 contains 13 residues. Trimming took off 5 bases at V and 6 bases at J, with 12 bases between the two ends. The CDR3 coding sequence is TGTGCCAGCAGCAATATGCTGCGGGATACGCAGTATTTT. Translated: CASSNMLRDTQYF.

The rearrangement links TRBV27 to TRBJ2-4, with TRBD1 identical over 7 bases. Germline V gene lookup returns CDR1 MNHEY and CDR2 SMNVEV (reference sequence). The CDR3 totals 13 residues. V gave up 8 bases and J gave up 5 bases; unmatched junction bases: 6. CDR3 sequence (DNA): TGTGCCAGCCGATTTACAGGGGAAAACATTCAGTACTTC. Translating it yields CASRFTGENIQYF.

As DNA, the CDR3 is TGCGCCAGCCAACTTAGCGGAAACTACGAGCAGTACTTC. Translating it yields CASQLSGNYEQYF. J is TRBJ2-7 and V is TRBV5-1; the D gene is possibly TRBD2 (6 bases). V lost 7 bases and J 3 bases, leaving 14 bases between the germline ends. The CDR3 extends over 13 amino acids. CDR1 is SGHRS, CDR2 YFSETQ, per germline.

The rearrangement links TRBV15 to TRBJ2-2, with 7 bases matching TRBD2. The ends lost 2 bases at V and 7 bases at J; junction bases unmatched: 7. The V gene's germline CDR1 is LNHNV and CDR2 YYDKDF (reference sequence). This CDR3 is built from 15 residues. The CDR3 bases are TGTGCCACCAGCAGACCGGGACTACTGGTCGGGGAGCTGTTTTTT. Amino acid sequence: CATSRPGLLVGELFF.

This clone appeared once. The gene calls are TRBV29-1 and TRBJ1-1; a possible D gene is TRBD1 (6 bases). Germline CDR1 reads SQVTM; CDR2 reads ANQGSEA. This CDR3 is 13 amino acids long. The V gene lost 2 bases and the J gene lost 3 bases, with 10 bases spanning the gap. Written as DNA, the CDR3 is TGCAGCGTTGAAAAGGGGGGGGACACTGAAGCTTTCTTT. Translated: CSVEKGGDTEAFF. The full variable domain, its missing parts supplied by reference TRBV29-1 and TRBJ1-1, is SAVISQKPSRDICQRGTSLTIQCQVDSQVTMMFWYRQQPGQSLTLIATANQGSEATYESGFVIDKFPISRPNLTFSTLTVSNMSPEDSSIYLCSVEKGGDTEAFFGQGTRLTVV.

CDR3 nucleotide sequence: TGTGCCAGCAGTTTTATCGACAGGACCTACAATGAGCAGTTCTTC. Translation: CASSFIDRTYNEQFF. V and J are TRBV27 and TRBJ2-1; D possibly corresponds to TRBD1 (6 bases). In germline, CDR1 is MNHEY, CDR2 SMNVEV (reference sequence). Deletions cut 3 bases from V and 2 bases from J, with 11 bases between. The CDR3 covers 15 residues.

J is TRBJ1-2 and V is TRBV29-1; D remains unclear. Germline values: CDR1 SQVTM, CDR2 ANQGSEA. Deletions cut 0 bases from V and 4 bases from J, with 3 bases between. This CDR3 spans 11 amino acids. The CDR3: CSVEDIYGYTF. CDR3 in DNA: TGCAGCGTTGAAGATATCTATGGCTACACCTTC.